Listed below are T cell receptor beta chains from one sample, sequenced in a study of T cells in tumors after PD-1 blockade. Measured with immunoSEQ multiplex PCR; TCRdb has only the in-frame clones, and not every one. Altogether 20,000 to 25,000 clones are present, over 75% being singletons, with the ten largest covering 20% to 30%. This sample comprised PBMCs, obtained before anti-PD-1 treatment. These receptors all stem from a human donor with basal cell carcinoma. The CDR3 runs from the conserved cysteine through the conserved F or W.

v_call: TRBV9; cdr3_aa: CASSAGIDYGYTF
v_call: TRBV4-1; cdr3_aa: CASSQGRLASVSGELFF
v_call: TRBV25-1; cdr3_aa: CASSEGWSDNSPLHF
v_call: TRBV11-3; cdr3_aa: CASSYSFSYNEQFF
v_call: TRBV5-1; cdr3_aa: CASSLAQDSMWVYNEQFF
v_call: TRBV5-6; cdr3_aa: CASSSLAGLAAGANVLTF
v_call: TRBV6-6; cdr3_aa: CASSYGRGPAYEQYF
v_call: TRBV4-1; cdr3_aa: CASSHLGLAGGPAHNEQFF
v_call: TRBV2; cdr3_aa: CASSETAYNSPLHF
v_call: TRBV10-3; cdr3_aa: CAISGTGGEAFF
v_call: TRBV7-2; cdr3_aa: CASSLSNFHNEQFF
v_call: TRBV19; cdr3_aa: CASSSTVGPHEQFF
v_call: TRBV6-6; cdr3_aa: CASSAQGNSNQPQHF
v_call: TRBV6-4; cdr3_aa: CASSFLSGGADEQFF
v_call: TRBV30; cdr3_aa: CACQPGQAEAFF
v_call: TRBV2; cdr3_aa: CASSEGGAGAGSSYNEQFF
v_call: TRBV2; cdr3_aa: CPPCYGGAREGSSYNEQFF
v_call: TRBV6-4; cdr3_aa: CASSSGQGNTGELFF
v_call: TRBV4-1; cdr3_aa: CASSQAGTLFGNTIYF
v_call: TRBV3-1/TRBV3-2; cdr3_aa: CASNSGRAQTQYF
v_call: TRBV19; cdr3_aa: CASSEGYEQYF
v_call: TRBV19; cdr3_aa: CASTDWGASGIQAGELFF
v_call: TRBV10-3; cdr3_aa: CATAGVELLRNEQFF
v_call: TRBV15; cdr3_aa: CATSRDRPLAGGALSSYNEQFF
v_call: TRBV2; cdr3_aa: CARCHGGAREGSSYNEQFF
v_call: TRBV11-1; cdr3_aa: CASTSTDPSTDTQYF
v_call: TRBV4-1; cdr3_aa: CASSQLGTGEQYF
v_call: TRBV9; cdr3_aa: CASSPDGSSLYEQYF
v_call: TRBV12-5; cdr3_aa: CASGSPRWGTSGNTIYF
v_call: TRBV5-6; cdr3_aa: CASSTQGSGGYTF
v_call: TRBV28; cdr3_aa: CASTLNAGQSSEQYF
v_call: TRBV5-1; cdr3_aa: CASSPGQVSYEQYF
v_call: TRBV3-1/TRBV3-2; cdr3_aa: CASSQETSRQETQYF
v_call: TRBV19; cdr3_aa: CASSIGPGQISYF
v_call: TRBV4-2; cdr3_aa: CASSASTGQIFGANVLTF
v_call: TRBV12-5; cdr3_aa: CASGGVGVNYGYTF
v_call: TRBV18; cdr3_aa: CASSPPGATQYF
v_call: TRBV18; cdr3_aa: CASSQNGQLADEQYF
v_call: TRBV5-1; cdr3_aa: CASSLGGQSGNEQFF
v_call: TRBV3-1/TRBV3-2; cdr3_aa: CASSRQGYSPLHF
v_call: TRBV27; cdr3_aa: CASSFSSGQVNSPLHF
v_call: TRBV4-2; cdr3_aa: CASSQDPVGEVVGNTIYF
v_call: TRBV5-4; cdr3_aa: CASSLTGLSTDTQYF
v_call: TRBV11-1; cdr3_aa: CASSLVGGNTGELFF
v_call: TRBV7-2; cdr3_aa: CASSLQGVQPQHF
v_call: TRBV15; cdr3_aa: CATSQGQDNSPLHF
v_call: TRBV20-1; cdr3_aa: CSASLARGSYNEQFF
v_call: TRBV6-4; cdr3_aa: CASSQTSGGYNEQFF
v_call: TRBV28; cdr3_aa: CASSSAAGGVAKNIQYF
v_call: TRBV19; cdr3_aa: CASSTRGTNEKLFF
v_call: TRBV5-1; cdr3_aa: CASSLETSLVGNEQFF
v_call: TRBV5-1; cdr3_aa: CASSLNSGSTGELFF
v_call: TRBV3-1/TRBV3-2; cdr3_aa: CASSWGRFNEKLFF
v_call: TRBV6-5; cdr3_aa: CASSYSAGARNYGYTF
v_call: TRBV2; cdr3_aa: CASTRQGLNEQFF
v_call: TRBV2; cdr3_aa: CPRCYGWAGVGSSYNEQFF
v_call: TRBV5-5; cdr3_aa: CASSGPWGTGLKETQYF